Listed below are T cell receptor beta chains from one sample, sequenced in a study of a mutant IDH1 vaccine in newly diagnosed glioma. This table comes from immunoSEQ multiplex PCR, and its TCRdb copy is limited to in-frame clones, with some not included. Among about 41,000 clones, around 89% were seen once, and the ten largest hold approximately 1.5%. Their antigens remain unidentified. Sequenced material: PBMCs, taken from a glioma patient whose treatment included an IDH1 peptide vaccine. These receptors were taken from a man in his forties or fifties with glioma. CDR3s include the opening cysteine and the closing phenylalanine or tryptophan.

V	J	CDR3
TRBV7-2	TRBJ1-3	CASSLSGSGNTIYF
TRBV18	TRBJ2-2	CASSPPGNTGELFF
TRBV5-1	TRBJ1-1	CASSPRVMNTEAFF
TRBV4-3	TRBJ2-1	CASSQAIDRAPQFF
TRBV18	TRBJ2-6	CASSPPTGSGANVLTF
TRBV7-9	TRBJ2-3	CASSAGLAGERDTQYF
TRBV6-5	TRBJ1-1	CASSPDGGTEAFF
TRBV6-1	TRBJ2-1	CASSEAGSLYNEQFF
TRBV19	TRBJ1-5	CASSIARQGASNQPQHF
TRBV9	TRBJ2-7	CASSAYRYQGEQYF
TRBV21-1	TRBJ1-2	CASSKGRGQGLYGYTF
TRBV10-3	TRBJ2-3	CAISERGSLTDTQYF
TRBV29-1	TRBJ2-3	CSGTSGSSDTQYF
TRBV7-9	TRBJ1-2	CASSSSDSPGGYTF
TRBV9	TRBJ1-6	CASSAGQGSYNSPLHF
TRBV5-8	TRBJ1-5	CASSKGQGGSNQPQHF
TRBV7-9	TRBJ1-1	CASSLAGFPEAFF
TRBV25-1	TRBJ2-1	CASSAPGGLEQFF
TRBV5-6	TRBJ2-1	CASSPVADSEQFF
TRBV6-5	TRBJ1-5	CASSYSLNSNQPQHF
TRBV19	TRBJ1-4	CASSAGTGPNEKLFF
TRBV5-4	TRBJ2-7	CASSSATSGLLYEQYF
TRBV21-1	TRBJ1-2	CASSKRSDSCYTGADYGYTF
TRBV7-2	TRBJ1-6	CASSFESPLHF
TRBV20-1	TRBJ2-7	CSAKWAYEQYF
TRBV7-2	TRBJ1-2	CASSLVRGQGAGYTF
TRBV5-6	TRBJ1-1	CASSFRGRAVTEAFF
TRBV2	TRBJ1-3	CASSVTGGSGNTIYF
TRBV6-1	TRBJ1-2	CASSEAPPGPGYTF
TRBV7-8	TRBJ2-5	CASSSGRGETQYF
TRBV4-1	TRBJ2-2	CASSQTRLAGGPTDTGELFF
TRBV10-3	TRBJ2-7	CAISELGVGEQYF
TRBV19	TRBJ2-2	CASSIDLPSGSYTGELFF
TRBV5-4	TRBJ2-1	CASSSRTSGWSNEQFF
TRBV28	TRBJ2-7	CATGTGTYEQYF
TRBV27	TRBJ2-1	CASSHGSLYEQFF
TRBV10-3	TRBJ1-1	CAISEWDRGLTEAFF
TRBV5-1	TRBJ1-2	CASSPGSGRGLLGYTF
TRBV29-1	TRBJ2-5	CSCQTSGEETQYF
TRBV19	TRBJ2-4	CASSLGSRFPLF
TRBV5-4	TRBJ1-1	CASSTKGQGGSTEAFF
TRBV5-1	TRBJ2-1	CASSLAGNNEQFF
TRBV5-3	TRBJ2-7	CARSCHQVTSINLWSYEQYF
TRBV18	TRBJ2-3	CASSPGTSGGAAADTQYF
TRBV5-1	TRBJ2-7	CASSLGSAESYEQYF
TRBV4-2	TRBJ2-1	CASSLTGGPYNEQFF
TRBV6-5	TRBJ2-3	CASSLRQGGTDTQYF
TRBV7-9	TRBJ2-7	CASSPGLGGHEQYF
TRBV10-3	TRBJ2-1	CAIRGLAGGEQFF
TRBV18	TRBJ2-7	CASSPSGSVPSYEQYF
TRBV18	TRBJ1-5	CASSPDRGNQPQHF
TRBV18	TRBJ1-1	CASSPNGKMNTEAFF
TRBV6-1	TRBJ1-6	CASSGSLDRGGNSPLHF
TRBV30	TRBJ2-5	CAWSVRGGPGETQYF
TRBV7-2	TRBJ1-5	CASSLETGGYQPQHF